The 23 T cell receptor beta chains reported below all come from one sample, sequenced in a study of a mutant IDH1 vaccine in newly diagnosed glioma. Data came from immunoSEQ multiplex PCR; TCRdb stores just in-frame clones and leaves some out. The repertoire holds approximately 52,000 clones, with around three quarters as singletons. As to time point: baseline, week 1 (first vaccination visit). Treatment denoted: pre-vaccination baseline after standard-of-care therapy. This sample comprised PBMCs, obtained from a glioma patient treated with radiotherapy, temozolomide or both. These TCRs come from a woman aged 35 to 49 with glioma.

The chain recombines TRBV21-1 with TRBJ1-5; TRBD1 is the table's D call, not checked against the DNA. TRBV21-1 constitutes a pseudogene. The CDR3 covers 13 residues. The CDR3 nucleotides read TGTGCCAGCAGCACCCAGAATGATCAGCCCCAGCATTTT. Translating gives CASSTQNDQPQHF.

This clone was seen only once. The rearrangement uses TRBV4-3 and TRBJ1-5; unclear D gene. This CDR3 contains 15 residues. In germline, CDR1 is LGHNA, CDR2 YSLEER. V was clipped by 0 bases and J by 5 bases, with 11 bases between them. CDR3 coding DNA: TGCGCCAGCAGCCAAGATAGGGCCCCCGATCAGCCCCAGCATTTT. Translation: CASSQDRAPDQPQHF.

The chain employs TRBV5-4 and TRBJ2-7; TRBD2 is a possible D gene (5 bases). The V gene lost 3 bases and the J gene lost 0 bases, with 10 bases spanning the gap. Germline V gives CDR1 SGHNT, CDR2 YYREEE (reference sequence). CDR3 length equals 14 residues. The DNA of the CDR3 is TGTGCCAGCAGCTCGCCGGGGAGCTCCTACGAGCAGTACTTC. It specifies CASSSPGSSYEQYF.

The chain carries TRBV6-5 and TRBJ2-2; no reliable D call. Trimming removed 0 bases from V and 0 bases from J, with 5 bases in between. The germline CDR1 and CDR2 sequences are MNHEY and SVGAGI. The length of the CDR3 is 15 residues. CDR3 loop: CASSYSNANTGELFF. The CDR3 DNA sequence: TGTGCCAGCAGTTACTCGAATGCGAACACCGGGGAGCTGTTTTTT.

The J gene is TRBJ1-5, the V gene TRBV2; D is perhaps TRBD1 (6 bases). Between the trimmed V and J ends, which lost 6 bases and 3 bases, there was a span of 12 bases. Germline CDR1 SNHLY, CDR2 FYNNEI. CDR3 length equals 14 residues. CDR3 bases: TGTGCCAGCAGGATAGGACAGCCCAATCAGCCCCAGCATTTT. It is translated as CASRIGQPNQPQHF.

The chain is built from TRBV4-1 and TRBJ1-4; TRBD1 is a possible D gene (6 bases). This CDR3 has 15 amino acids. Germline loops: CDR1 MGHRA, CDR2 YSYEKL. V was shortened by 0 bases and J by 2 bases, with 7 bases between the two germline ends. This chain's CDR3 is CASSQEGGTNEKLFF. Here the CDR3 DNA reads TGCGCCAGCAGCCAAGAGGGGGGCACTAATGAAAAACTGTTTTTT.

The rearrangement joins TRBV30 to TRBJ2-1, with TRBD1 matching over 11 bases. This CDR3 has 15 amino acids. Germline lookup yields CDR1 GTSNPN and CDR2 SVGIG (reference sequence). Trimming at V came to 2 bases and at J to 3 bases, leaving 3 bases not matched to a gene. CDR3 in amino acids: CAWSTGTGGYNEQFF. The CDR3 DNA reads TGTGCCTGGAGTACCGGGACAGGGGGCTACAATGAGCAGTTCTTC.

The chain uses TRBV19 and TRBJ1-2, with a possible D match to TRBD1 (5 bases). Germline V CDR1 and CDR2: LNHDA, SQIVND (reference sequence). With 5 bases removed from V and 2 bases from J, the gap between germline ends came to 9 bases. There are 13 residues in the CDR3. Here the CDR3 reads CASSLSGNYGYTF. The DNA of the CDR3 is TGTGCCAGTAGTCTTTCAGGGAACTATGGCTACACCTTC.

The chain couples TRBV25-1 to TRBJ2-7; TRBD1 matches 9 bases. The CDR3 spans 16 residues. Germline V gives CDR1 MGHDK, CDR2 SYGVNS. V gave up 6 bases and J gave up 4 bases; unmatched junction bases: 13. CDR3 loop: CASSAMGDRVGYEQYF. CDR3 DNA sequence: TGTGCCAGCAGCGCAATGGGGGACAGGGTAGGGTACGAGCAGTACTTC.

In this sample, this clone turned up a few times. This chain links TRBV19 with TRBJ1-1; 9 nucleotides agree with TRBD1. V trimming: 5 bases; J trimming: 11 bases; junction bases outside the gene matches: 12. From germline, CDR1 is LNHDA and CDR2 SQIVND (reference sequence). The CDR3 covers 14 residues. As DNA, the CDR3 is TGTGCCAGTAGTGCACAGGGACAGGGTTCTCGGGCTTTCTTT. This sequence encodes CASSAQGQGSRAFF.

The chain couples TRBV7-2 to TRBJ1-2; the D is unclear. CDR1 is SGHTA, CDR2 FQGNSA, per germline. The germline V and J ends were trimmed by 2 bases and 4 bases, with 8 bases remaining between them. The CDR3 consists of 13 residues. CDR3 residues: CASSLTSRYGYTF. The CDR3 DNA sequence: TGTGCCAGCAGCTTAACATCCCGCTATGGCTACACCTTC.

V usage is TRBV7-9 and J usage is TRBJ2-1; the match to TRBD1 covers 7 bases. Germline V gives CDR1 SEHNR, CDR2 FQNEAQ (reference sequence). The CDR3 spans 17 residues. V trimming: 4 bases; J trimming: 6 bases; junction bases outside the gene matches: 15. CDR3: CASSYAKGRGPSNEQFF. CDR3 DNA sequence: TGTGCCAGCAGCTACGCCAAGGGTAGGGGGCCCTCCAATGAGCAGTTCTTC.

The rearrangement uses TRBV18 and TRBJ2-7, with TRBD2 as a possible D gene (5 bases). Germline CDR1 is KGHSH and CDR2 is LQKENI. V lost 1 base to trimming and J lost 6 bases, with 10 bases between them. CDR3 size: 13 residues. The CDR3 nucleotides are TGTGCCAGCTCACCACTGGAAGGAGGCGAGCAGTACTTC. The encoded protein is CASSPLEGGEQYF.

The V call is TRBV9, the J call TRBJ2-2; no firm D call. This CDR3 is 12 amino acids long. Germline CDR1 is SGDLS and CDR2 is YYNGEE. V was shortened by 1 base and J by 6 bases, with 4 bases between the two germline ends. CDR3 sequence: CASSVYSGELFF. The CDR3 nucleotides are TGTGCCAGCAGCGTATATTCCGGGGAGCTGTTTTTT.

V usage is TRBV6-6 and J usage is TRBJ2-5; 8 bases line up with TRBD2. V was clipped by 0 bases and J by 5 bases; unmatched bases: 5. Germline V gene sequence: CDR1 MNHNY, CDR2 SVGAGI (reference sequence). The CDR3 totals 15 residues. The CDR3 spells CASSYSTGGAETQYF. The CDR3 coding sequence is TGTGCCAGCAGTTACTCCACCGGGGGGGCGGAGACCCAGTACTTC.

V is TRBV2 and J is TRBJ1-3; D is perhaps TRBD1 (6 bases). V lost 8 bases, J lost 4 bases, and 12 bases lay in between. CDR3 length: 13 residues. Germline CDR1 and CDR2: SNHLY and FYNNEI. CDR3 loop: CASGDDRGNTIYF. CDR3 nucleotides: TGTGCCAGCGGGGACGACAGGGGAAACACCATATATTTT. The full variable domain, in which reference TRBV2 and TRBJ1-3 provide the parts outside the CDR3, is EPEVTQTPSHQVTQMGQEVILRCVPISNHLYFYWYRQILGQKVEFLVSFYNNEISEKSEIFDDQFSVERPDGSNFTLKIRSTKLEDSAMYFCASGDDRGNTIYFGEGSWLTVV.

The chain joins TRBV5-6 to TRBJ2-5; unclear D gene. The V gene lost 0 bases and the J gene lost 5 bases, with 8 bases spanning the gap. Germline assignment: CDR1 SGHDT and CDR2 YYEEEE. The CDR3 spans 13 residues. This CDR3 is CASSLDPSETQYF. The DNA for the CDR3 is TGTGCCAGCAGCTTGGACCCCTCCGAGACCCAGTACTTC.

J is TRBJ2-5 and V is TRBV30; D is uncertain. Per germline, CDR1 GTSNPN and CDR2 SVGIG (reference sequence). V gave up 4 bases and J gave up 3 bases, with 15 bases separating them. This CDR3 is built from 14 residues. The CDR3 DNA is TGTGCCTGGAACCCTGGGAAGGCGGAAGAGACCCAGTACTTC. This gives the protein CAWNPGKAEETQYF.

V usage is TRBV18 and J usage is TRBJ1-2; D is perhaps TRBD1 (5 bases). The germline CDR1 and CDR2 sequences are KGHSH and LQKENI. Trimming cost V 3 bases and J 5 bases, with 16 bases left between them. The CDR3 sequence is 15 residues long. CDR3 amino acids: CASSPRGGESYGYTF. In DNA form, the CDR3 reads TGTGCCAGCTCACCTCGCGGGGGGGAGTCGTATGGCTACACCTTC.

This clone has only a few counts. The chain carries TRBV10-3 and TRBJ2-2; no clear D. The CDR3 loop spans 15 amino acids. Germline lookup yields CDR1 ENHRY and CDR2 SYGVKD. Trimming pared 4 bases from V and 4 bases from J, leaving 13 bases between. The CDR3 DNA is TGTGCCATCAGTGGAAGGGTGTTTGCCACCGGGGAGCTGTTTTTT. Its translation: CAISGRVFATGELFF.

The chain couples TRBV4-1 to TRBJ1-3, with D possibly being TRBD1 (5 bases). The CDR3 runs 16 residues. Germline CDR1 reads MGHRA; CDR2 reads YSYEKL. Between the trimmed V and J ends, which lost 3 bases and 3 bases, there was a span of 15 bases. The CDR3 DNA follows: TGCGCCAGCAGCCAGTCACTCGAGGGGCTTGGAAACACCATATATTTT. It codes for CASSQSLEGLGNTIYF.

This chain joins TRBV19 and TRBJ2-3; the D call may be TRBD1 or TRBD2 (6 bases each). Germline V gene lookup returns CDR1 LNHDA and CDR2 SQIVND (reference sequence). V lost 2 bases, J lost 0 bases, and 18 bases lay in between. The CDR3 extends over 18 amino acids. The CDR3 here is CASSIRPGGGRSTDTQYF. For the CDR3, the DNA is TGTGCCAGTAGTATACGACCCGGTGGGGGGCGAAGCACAGATACGCAGTATTTT.

The chain couples TRBV10-2 to TRBJ1-2; 8 bases are a match to TRBD1. The CDR3 is 17 residues long. Trimming at V came to 0 bases and at J to 5 bases, leaving 11 bases not matched to a gene. Per germline, CDR1 WSHSY and CDR2 SAAADI. CDR3 in DNA: TGCGCCAGCAGTGAGTCCTTAGCCCAGGGGGCGAGATATGGCTACACCTTC. Translating gives CASSESLAQGARYGYTF.